This TCR beta chain was profiled in a study of CD8+ T cells in alopecia areata. On the study more broadly: Treated individuals took tofacitinib by mouth, 5 to 10 mg twice daily. Study observations and caveats: Sequenced scalp T cells also include alphabeta T cells resident in normal skin.

This clone has a handful of counts. Its antigen is currently unknown. Sequencing templates came from extracted RNA that was reverse transcribed into cDNA. Produced via immunoSEQ multiplex PCR; TCRdb's table is partial and in-frame only. The sample records about 160,000 clones, under 70% being singletons. The V gene's germline CDR1 is SEHNR and CDR2 FQNEAQ (reference sequence). Trimming shortened V by 5 bases and J by 0 bases, and 17 bases separated the two germline ends. The CDR3 is 18 residues long. Treatment denoted: oral pan-JAK inhibitor, 5-10 mg twice daily. The V call is TRBV7-9, the J call TRBJ2-6, with D possibly being TRBD1 (5 bases). Here the sequenced sample was CD4+ T cells sorted from blood, taken at week 4, from a patient treated with tofacitinib. The receptor was derived from a human donor with alopecia areata. CDR3 loop: CASSKGVRLISGANVLTF. The CDR3 nucleotides read TGTGCCAGCAGCAAAGGGGTCAGGCTAATCTCTGGGGCCAACGTCCTGACTTTC.